This is a list of T cell receptor beta chains from one sample in a study of cytomegalovirus exposure and HLA in healthy donors. TCRdb's table, derived via immunoSEQ multiplex PCR, lists solely in-frame clones and lacks some. There are roughly 220,000 clones in the sample; around 75% occur only once, and approximately 1.7% lies in the top ten. The sequenced sample was PBMCs. Receptors were obtained from a woman in her twenties or thirties in good health and CMV-seronegative. CDR3s include the opening cysteine and the closing phenylalanine or tryptophan. The D gene is left open where the match is weak. Expanded clones are given a class, and other clones once, few, many or no size at all.

NA	TRBV19	TRBJ1-3	NA	TGTGCCAGTAGTATAGGAGGGGGATCTGGAAACACCATATATTTT	CASSIGGGSGNTIYF
NA	TRBV11-2	TRBJ2-3	NA	TGTGCCAGCAGCTTAGTGCCGAGGGCCACAGATACGCAGTATTTT	CASSLVPRATDTQYF
TRBD2	TRBV5-1	TRBJ2-1	NA	TGCGCCAGCAGCCCCGGGACTAGCAATGAGCAGTTCTTC	CASSPGTSNEQFF
TRBD1	TRBV2	TRBJ1-1	NA	TGTGCCAGCAGAAGACAGGGGGGCGCTGAAGCTTTCTTT	CASRRQGGAEAFF
NA	TRBV6-5	TRBJ1-1	NA	TGTGCCAGCAGTTACGGGGGGACCAGTACTGAAGCTTTCTTT	CASSYGGTSTEAFF
NA	TRBV4-1	TRBJ2-1	few	TGCGCCAGCAGCCAAGATCAGGCAGCCTACAATGAGCAGTTCTTC	CASSQDQAAYNEQFF
NA	TRBV5-1	TRBJ1-2	NA	TGTGCCAGCAGCTTGGGAGGAGTTGACTATGGCTACACCTTC	CASSLGGVDYGYTF
NA	TRBV25-1	TRBJ2-7	NA	TGTGCCAGCAGTGAGGGTGGGCTGTCCTACGAGCAGTACTTC	CASSEGGLSYEQYF
TRBD1	TRBV7-3	TRBJ2-5	NA	TGTGCCAGCAGCTTGAGTGCCGCACAGGGGACGACCCAGTACTTC	CASSLSAAQGTTQYF
NA	TRBV11-2	TRBJ1-2	NA	TGTGCCAGCAGCTTTTCCTCAGGGTCCTATGGCTACACCTTC	CASSFSSGSYGYTF
TRBD1	TRBV11-2	TRBJ1-2	NA	TGTGCCAGCAGCCCCCTCCAGGGGGGAGGTCACTATGGCTACACCTTC	CASSPLQGGGHYGYTF
TRBD2	TRBV7-9	TRBJ2-1	NA	TGTTCCAGCAGCTTCGGACTAGCGGGCTACAATGAGCAGTTCTTC	CSSSFGLAGYNEQFF
NA	TRBV6-5	TRBJ1-1	NA	TGTGCCAGCAGTTACGAGGTCGGGGACACTGAAGCTTTCTTT	CASSYEVGDTEAFF
TRBD2	TRBV5-1	TRBJ2-2	NA	TGCGCCAGCAGCCCGGGGGGGTCGCTCGGGGAGCTGTTTTTT	CASSPGGSLGELFF
NA	TRBV19	TRBJ1-2	NA	TGTGCCAGTAGTCTGGACTTAAGGGGCTACACCTTC	CASSLDLRGYTF
TRBD1	TRBV2	TRBJ1-2	NA	TGTGCCAGCACTTCAACAGGGGGCTTGAGTGGCTACACCTTC	CASTSTGGLSGYTF
NA	TRBV30	TRBJ1-1	NA	TGTGCCTGGAGTGCCAGGGGTAACGCTGAAGCTTTCTTT	CAWSARGNAEAFF
NA	TRBV25-1	TRBJ2-7	few	TGTGCCAGCAGTGAATTTGCGGGCAAACCCGCGGACGAGCAGTACTTC	CASSEFAGKPADEQYF
NA	TRBV5-4	TRBJ2-1	NA	TGTGCCAGCAGCCAAAATAAAGGAGCAGGGGAGCAGTTCTTC	CASSQNKGAGEQFF
NA	TRBV30	TRBJ2-1	NA	TGTGCCTGGAGTGTGGCGGGTGATGAGCAGTTCTTC	CAWSVAGDEQFF
NA	TRBV20-1	TRBJ2-5	NA	TGCAGTGCCCTAGCTGCGGAGACCCAGTACTTC	CSALAAETQYF
NA	TRBV27	TRBJ2-7	NA	TGTGCCAGCAGTTTAAGGGGGACGGCGACCTACGAGCAGTACTTC	CASSLRGTATYEQYF
NA	TRBV5-8	TRBJ2-3	NA	TGTGCCAGCAGCTGGGGACATACGAACACAGATACGCAGTATTTT	CASSWGHTNTDTQYF
TRBD2	TRBV7-8	TRBJ2-2	NA	TGTGCCAGCAGCCCAGCGGGGCCTAACACCGGGGAGCTGTTTTTT	CASSPAGPNTGELFF
TRBD2	TRBV2	TRBJ2-7	NA	TGTGCCTCCCGGGGGGGGATCGAGCAGTACTTC	CASRGGIEQYF
TRBD2	TRBV7-6	TRBJ2-3	NA	TGTGCCAGCAGCTTTCCTAGCGGGGTTAGCACAGATACGCAGTATTTT	CASSFPSGVSTDTQYF
TRBD1	TRBV2	TRBJ1-3	few	TGTGCCAGCAGTGAAGAGACAGGGTATGGAAACACCATATATTTT	CASSEETGYGNTIYF
TRBD2	TRBV27	TRBJ2-3	NA	TGTGCCAGCGCTGGACTAGCGATCACAGATACGCAGTATTTT	CASAGLAITDTQYF
NA	TRBV19	TRBJ2-5	NA	TGTGCTACCCGGGGGATCCAAGAGACCCAGTACTTC	CATRGIQETQYF
NA	TRBV19	TRBJ1-1	NA	TGTGCCAGTAGTATGCAGGGCCGCTCTTGGGCTGAAGCTTTCTTT	CASSMQGRSWAEAFF
TRBD2	TRBV7-9	TRBJ2-3	NA	TGTGCCAGCAGCCCACTAGCGGGAGGCACAGATACGCAGTATTTT	CASSPLAGGTDTQYF
TRBD1	TRBV4-1	TRBJ2-7	NA	TGCGCCAGCAGCCCGGGGACAGGGAGATACGAGCAGTACTTC	CASSPGTGRYEQYF
TRBD2	TRBV5-1	TRBJ2-3	NA	TGCGCCAGCCTTACAGGACTAGCGGGGGCAGATACGCAGTATTTT	CASLTGLAGADTQYF
NA	TRBV30	TRBJ1-4	NA	TGTGCCTGGAGTGGGCAGGGGACCTCGGCCAAACTGTTTTTT	CAWSGQGTSAKLFF